The source of this T cell receptor beta chain is a study of T cell repertoires in cytomegalovirus infection. Study-level results: Ex vivo, HLA-C-restricted CMV-specific TCR beta clonotypes prevailed over the rest of the response.

CDR3 length: 14 amino acids. The V segment lost 5 bases and the J segment 7 bases; nucleotides outside the gene matches: 7. Germline loops: CDR1 MNHEY, CDR2 SMNVEV (reference sequence). TCRdb redid the calling of the reads with MiXCR, one entry per CDR3 protein. The table records about a million distinct CDR3 sequences, 31% of them present only once. In its sample, this clonotype was seen many times. The antigen is undetermined. The source was cultured CD8+ T cells from PBMCs, collected from culture after CMV antigen stimulation. V usage is TRBV27 and J usage is TRBJ1-5, with 8 bases identical to TRBD1. The TCR sequence derives from a human donor in good health (CMV status not recorded). Some clones in this sample may be carry-over from other donors' samples. DNA for the CDR3: TGTGCCAGCAGTCCGCGGACAGGGAGGCAGCCCCAGCATTTT. Protein sequence: CASSPRTGRQPQHF.